Sequencing of this T cell receptor beta chain was carried out in a study of monozygotic twins with inflammatory bowel disease. After skipping T cell sorting, the authors isolated total RNA from whole blood. This CDR3 is 15 amino acids long. Germline V CDR1 and CDR2: SGHTA, FQGNSA. Reprocessing the 5' RACE reads, TCRdb reports a single entry for every CDR3 protein and omits DNA. The sample includes 200,000 to 250,000 distinct CDR3 sequences. Sequenced: blood. The clonotype originates from a human donor with ulcerative colitis or Crohn's disease, or a healthy co-twin of an affected twin (not recorded which). This sequence joins TRBV7-2 and TRBJ1-5; TCRdb names TRBD1, which stays unverified in the absence of DNA. The CDR3 loop is CASSLPPGQGRPQHF.